This TCR beta chain was documented in a study of hypomethylating agent response in myelodysplastic syndrome (dated by TCRdb to the early 2020s). Concerning the study at large: The hypomethylating agents azacitidine (about 75% of the 11) or decitabine (3 of 11) were used to treat the patients. Complete response or hematologic improvement counted as response, and patients meeting neither criterion were classed as non-responders. Among the myelodysplastic syndrome patients in the cohort, under 10 were male and 2 were female. Six or seven patients responded with complete response or hematologic improvement, and a few patients were non-responders. TET2 was the most frequent mutation, present in about 45% of the 11 patients. A mean patient age of around 70 +/- 6 years was recorded, and a diploid cytogenetic profile was observed most commonly.

Bulk bone marrow was analyzed, and T-cell subsets were not sorted. Bone marrow from roughly ten myelodysplastic syndrome patients was immunosequenced for TCR beta CDR3 regions before and after hypomethylating agent therapy. For longitudinal repertoire tracking, a baseline bone marrow plus two to three bone marrows at different post-treatment timepoints were contributed by each patient. Genomic DNA was isolated from whole bone marrow, and DNA quality was assessed with TapeStation, NanoDrop OneC and PicoGreen assays. The germline V gene gives CDR1 as MNHEY and CDR2 as SVGAGI. Taken from cysteine to phenylalanine, the CDR3 has 14 residues. Only the CDR3 region is kept as DNA, spanning 42 bases read in frame from base 1. Relative to germline, V is 0 bases shorter and J is 0 bases shorter, with 5 bases between their ends. Libraries came from the immunoSEQ multiplex PCR assay. Sequencing was run at survey resolution with two replicates of roughly 200 ng each, for a total of about 400 ng of DNA per sample. Rearranged TCRB sequences in genomic DNA were detected with the hsTCRB kit using multiplex PCR primers targeting V and J genes. The CDR3 region was amplified in a first PCR of roughly 33 cycles using the QIAGEN Multiplex PCR Kit. Sample barcodes and Illumina adapters were added to each replicate in an approximately 8-cycle second PCR. A QuantStudio 6 together with the KAPA library quantification kit was used to quantify the pooled libraries. About 15 pM of pooled libraries was sequenced on an Illumina MiSeq using 156-cycle single-end reads plus a 15-cycle index read. Per the source publication's procedure: Of around 170,000 unique clonotypes, roughly 1.5% were flagged by VDJdb annotation as previously reported viral-epitope-specific clonotypes. The immunoSEQ Data Assistant and immunoSEQ Analyzer converted raw reads into normalized, annotated TCRB repertoires. Clonotype analysis used the immunarch R package version 0.6.5 and BioAnalyzer. Before richness was estimated, every repertoire was downsampled to the clone count of the smallest repertoire. Clonotypes were classified as expanded, contracted or novel by Fisher's exact tests, with novel defined as zero frequency before treatment. Significantly changed CDR3 beta sequences were clustered with GLIPH2 using simulation_depth=1000 and kmer_min_depth=3, and CDR3s shorter than five residues were excluded. TCRdb carries this immuneACCESS record with in-frame sequences only. Its versions omit some clonotypes, under half of them owing to an unresolved V gene in the studies checked, with the rest unexplained. That table gives V, J and clone size, and the DNA gave D and trimming. The sample data list some 4,700 clones, and approximately 82% of these were observed just once. The biggest ten clones account for about 30% of the sample.

What the authors observed across the whole study: Novel clonotypes emerged more often in responders, while non-responders showed more contracted clonotypes after treatment. Possible recognition of novel MDS antigens by the shared GLIPH2 clusters was not confirmed, and experimental validation of that possible recognition is needed. Age matching of healthy control donors to MDS patients was not performed, and the MDS versus healthy comparison could have been impacted by this lack of age matching. No significant change in richness, rarefaction diversity or clonality was detected after hypomethylating agent treatment, either across all patients or within response groups. Only approximately 11 patients were analyzed, so the cohort was small.

As for this clone: The clone's antigen remains unknown. No qualities accompany the bases; no much larger clone lies one base away.

Material: bone marrow, obtained before or after starting hypomethylating agent treatment for myelodysplastic syndrome (not recorded which). The sequence derives from a human donor with myelodysplastic syndrome. The sequence links TRBV6-5 to TRBJ1-1; the D gene cannot be named for sure. The DNA reads as follows: TGTGCCAGCAGTTACTCTAAGTTGAACACTGAAGCTTTCTTT. It specifies CASSYSKLNTEAFF.